The 2 T cell receptor beta chains below all came from one sample that was sequenced in a study of T cells after yellow fever vaccination (dated by TCRdb to about 2019). Library generation was performed with 5' RACE. Sequencing relied on an Illumina NovaSeq 6000. The public reads were reprocessed in TCRdb via fastp at Q25 and MiXCR, keeping in-frame beta chains. Rows with one shared CDR3 protein collapse into an entry with the most common genes and DNA. This sample has around 320,000 distinct CDR3 sequences in its table, and roughly 10% of those were observed once. The ten biggest clones cover over 3% of the sample. The sample's treatment or condition label, decoded: live attenuated yellow fever vaccine strain. The sample was CD4+ T cells sorted from PBMCs, taken 45 days after the yellow fever booster vaccination. The source of these receptors is a man aged 18 to 30 who received the YFV17D yellow fever vaccine.

This clonotype was detected ten times or more. The chain joins TRBV7-9 to TRBJ1-4; D gene ambiguous. Trimming left V 2 bases short and J 8 bases short, with 12 bases between. Germline CDR1 and CDR2: SEHNR and FQNEAQ (reference sequence). The CDR3 length is 14 residues. The CDR3 is CASSLRHTGEKLFF. CDR3 DNA: TGTGCCAGCAGCTTAAGGCACACGGGGGAAAAACTGTTTTTT.

V is TRBV6-2 or TRBV6-3 and J is TRBJ2-1; TRBD1 aligns across 11 bases. The ends lost 5 bases at V and 1 base at J; junction bases unmatched: 4. The CDR3 consists of 16 residues. CDR1 and CDR2 (germline): MNHEY, SVGEGT. The CDR3 loop is CASSSGTGGSYNEQFF. CDR3 DNA sequence: TGTGCCAGCAGTAGTGGGACAGGGGGATCCTACAATGAGCAGTTCTTC.